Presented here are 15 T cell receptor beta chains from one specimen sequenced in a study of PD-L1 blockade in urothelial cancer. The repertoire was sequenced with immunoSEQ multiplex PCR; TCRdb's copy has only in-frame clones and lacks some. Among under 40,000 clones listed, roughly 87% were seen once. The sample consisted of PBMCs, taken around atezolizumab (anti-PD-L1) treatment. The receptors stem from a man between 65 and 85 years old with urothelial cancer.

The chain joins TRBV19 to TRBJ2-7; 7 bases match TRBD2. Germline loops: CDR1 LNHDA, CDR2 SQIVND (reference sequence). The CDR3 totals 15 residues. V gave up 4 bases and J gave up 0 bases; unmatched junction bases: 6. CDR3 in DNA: TGTGCCAGTAGTAATGCGGGAGAGGGCTCCTACGAGCAGTACTTC. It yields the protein CASSNAGEGSYEQYF.

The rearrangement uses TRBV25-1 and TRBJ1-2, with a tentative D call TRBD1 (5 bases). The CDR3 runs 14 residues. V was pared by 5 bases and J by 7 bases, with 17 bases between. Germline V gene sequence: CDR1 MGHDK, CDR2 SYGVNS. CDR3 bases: TGTGCCAGCAGTCCGCGGGAGGGACCTGGTGGCTACACCTTC. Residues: CASSPREGPGGYTF.

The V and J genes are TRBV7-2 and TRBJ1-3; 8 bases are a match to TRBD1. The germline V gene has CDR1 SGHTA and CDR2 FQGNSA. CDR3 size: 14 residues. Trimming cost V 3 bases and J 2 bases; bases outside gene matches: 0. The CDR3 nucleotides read TGTGCCAGCAGCTTGACAGGGGCTGGAAACACCATATATTTT. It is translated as CASSLTGAGNTIYF.

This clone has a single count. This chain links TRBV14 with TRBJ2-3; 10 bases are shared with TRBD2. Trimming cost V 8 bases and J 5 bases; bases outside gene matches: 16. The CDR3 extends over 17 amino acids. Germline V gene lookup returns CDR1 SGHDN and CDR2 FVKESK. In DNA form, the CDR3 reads TGTGCCAGCCCCCCAAGGGACGGAGCGGGAGGGGTAGATACGCAGTATTTT. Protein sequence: CASPPRDGAGGVDTQYF.

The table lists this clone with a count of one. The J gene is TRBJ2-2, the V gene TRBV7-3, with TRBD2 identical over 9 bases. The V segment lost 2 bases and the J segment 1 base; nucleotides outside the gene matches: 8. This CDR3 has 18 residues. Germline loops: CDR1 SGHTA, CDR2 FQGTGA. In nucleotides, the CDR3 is TGTGCCAGCAGCTTAGATCCAGCGGGGGGACGGAACACCGGGGAGCTGTTTTTT. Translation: CASSLDPAGGRNTGELFF.

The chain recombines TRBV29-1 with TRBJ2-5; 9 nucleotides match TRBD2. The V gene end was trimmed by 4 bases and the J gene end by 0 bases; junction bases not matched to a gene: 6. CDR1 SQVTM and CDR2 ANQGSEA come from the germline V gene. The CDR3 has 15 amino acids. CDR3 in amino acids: CSVGLAGAYQETQYF. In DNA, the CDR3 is TGCAGCGTTGGATTAGCGGGAGCGTACCAAGAGACCCAGTACTTC.

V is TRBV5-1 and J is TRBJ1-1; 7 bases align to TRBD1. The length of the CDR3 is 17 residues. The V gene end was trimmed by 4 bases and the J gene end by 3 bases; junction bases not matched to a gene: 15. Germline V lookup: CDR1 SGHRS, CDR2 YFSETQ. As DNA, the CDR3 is TGCGCCAGCAGCAGAGGGGGCCTGGGAACGTCGGACACTGAAGCTTTCTTT. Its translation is CASSRGGLGTSDTEAFF.

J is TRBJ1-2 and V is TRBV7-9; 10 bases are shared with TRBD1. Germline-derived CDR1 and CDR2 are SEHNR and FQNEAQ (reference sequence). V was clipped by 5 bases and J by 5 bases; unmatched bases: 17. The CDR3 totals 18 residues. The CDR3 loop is CASSRRAGTGDSEYGYTF. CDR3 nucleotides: TGTGCCAGCAGCAGAAGGGCCGGGACAGGGGATAGCGAGTATGGCTACACCTTC. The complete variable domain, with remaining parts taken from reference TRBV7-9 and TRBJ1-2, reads DTGVSQNPRHKITKRGQNVTFRCDPISEHNRLYWYRQTLGQGPEFLTYFQNEAQLEKSRLLSDRFSAERPKGSFSTLEIQRTEQGDSAMYLCASSRRAGTGDSEYGYTFGSGTRLTVV.

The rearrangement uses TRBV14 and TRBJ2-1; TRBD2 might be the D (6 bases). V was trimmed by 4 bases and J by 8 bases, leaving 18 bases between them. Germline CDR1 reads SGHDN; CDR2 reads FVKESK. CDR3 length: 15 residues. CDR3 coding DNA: TGTGCCAGCAGCCCCCGGAGGGCCATCCATGATGAGCAGTTCTTC. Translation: CASSPRRAIHDEQFF. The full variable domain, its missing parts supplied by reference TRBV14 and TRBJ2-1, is EAGVTQFPSHSVIEKGQTVTLRCDPISGHDNLYWYRRVMGKEIKFLLHFVKESKQDESGMPNNRFLAERTGGTYSTLKVQPAELEDSGVYFCASSPRRAIHDEQFFGPGTRLTVL.

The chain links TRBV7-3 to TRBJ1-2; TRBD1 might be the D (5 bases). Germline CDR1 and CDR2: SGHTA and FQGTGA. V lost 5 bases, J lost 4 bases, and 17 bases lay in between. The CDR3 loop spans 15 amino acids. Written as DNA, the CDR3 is TGTGCCAGCAGCCCCCGGGGGGGGGATACCTATGGCTACACCTTC. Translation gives CASSPRGGDTYGYTF.

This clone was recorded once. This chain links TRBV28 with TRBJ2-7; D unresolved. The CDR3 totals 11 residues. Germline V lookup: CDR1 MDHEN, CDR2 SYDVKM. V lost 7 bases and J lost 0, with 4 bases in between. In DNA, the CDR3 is TGTGCCAGCACCCGCTCCTACGAGCAGTACTTC. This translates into CASTRSYEQYF.

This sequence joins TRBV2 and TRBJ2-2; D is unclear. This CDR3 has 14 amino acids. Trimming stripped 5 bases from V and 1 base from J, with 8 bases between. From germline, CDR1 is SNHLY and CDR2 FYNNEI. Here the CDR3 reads CASSQNMNTGELFF. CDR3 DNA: TGTGCCAGCAGTCAGAACATGAACACCGGGGAGCTGTTTTTT.

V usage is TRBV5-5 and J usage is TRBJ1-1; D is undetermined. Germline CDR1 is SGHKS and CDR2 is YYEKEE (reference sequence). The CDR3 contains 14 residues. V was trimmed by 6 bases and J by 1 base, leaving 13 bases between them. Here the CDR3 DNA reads TGTGCCAGCACCCGCGGGCAGAGGAACACTGAAGCTTTCTTT. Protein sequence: CASTRGQRNTEAFF.

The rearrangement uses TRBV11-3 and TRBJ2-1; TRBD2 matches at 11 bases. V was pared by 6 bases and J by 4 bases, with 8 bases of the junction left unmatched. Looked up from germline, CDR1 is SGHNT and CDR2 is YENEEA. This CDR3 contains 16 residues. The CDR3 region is CASSWGTSGVYNEQFF. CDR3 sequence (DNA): TGTGCCAGCAGTTGGGGGACTAGCGGAGTGTACAATGAGCAGTTCTTC.

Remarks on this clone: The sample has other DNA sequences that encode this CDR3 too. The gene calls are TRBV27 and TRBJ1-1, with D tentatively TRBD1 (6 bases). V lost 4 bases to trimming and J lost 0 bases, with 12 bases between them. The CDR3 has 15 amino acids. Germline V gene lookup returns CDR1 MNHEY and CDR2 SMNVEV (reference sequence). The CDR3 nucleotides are TGTGCCAGCAGTTCCCCCGGACAGATGAACACTGAAGCTTTCTTT. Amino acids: CASSSPGQMNTEAFF.